These 26 T cell receptor beta chains came from one sample sequenced in a study of T cells after yellow fever vaccination. TCRdb re-derived calls from the 5' RACE reads in MiXCR, one entry per CDR3 protein. This sample has 100,000 to 150,000 distinct CDR3 sequences; under 9% occur once, and the top ten carry under 40%. Material: CD8+ T cells sorted from PBMCs, obtained on the day of the yellow fever booster vaccination. These receptors all come from a man younger than 35 who received the YFV17D yellow fever vaccine.

The rearrangement joins TRBV29-1 to TRBJ2-5; D may be TRBD2 (5 bases). CDR1 is SQVTM, CDR2 ANQGSEA, per germline. The V end was cut by 5 bases, the J end by 2 bases, with 21 bases between. This CDR3 contains 16 residues. CDR3 in DNA: TGCAGCGTTTGCGCTAGCAGGCCCACCAGTCAAGAGACCCAGTACTTC. Its translation: CSVCASRPTSQETQYF.

The table lists this clonotype with a few counts. The chain links TRBV18 to TRBJ2-3; D remains ambiguous. Germline assignment: CDR1 KGHSH and CDR2 LQKENI. The CDR3 length is 14 residues. V lost 3 bases, J lost 2 bases, and 9 bases lay in between. This CDR3 reads CASSPPVDTDTQYF. Written as DNA, the CDR3 is TGTGCCAGCTCACCCCCGGTTGACACAGATACGCAGTATTTT.

This chain uses TRBV4-3 with TRBJ2-6, with a weak D call TRBD2 (5 bases). Trimming stripped 4 bases from V and 0 bases from J, with 7 bases between. Germline CDR1 and CDR2: LGHNA and YSLEER. This CDR3 contains 15 residues. The DNA of the CDR3 is TGCGCCAGCAGCCCTGGAGGCTCTGGGGCCAACGTCCTGACTTTC. Its translation: CASSPGGSGANVLTF.

This clonotype was observed many times. J is TRBJ1-2 and V is TRBV6-2 or TRBV6-3, with D hard to call. There are 14 residues in the CDR3. The V gene's germline CDR1 is MNHEY and CDR2 SVGEGT. Trimming took off 2 bases at V and 6 bases at J, with 13 bases between the two ends. The CDR3 here is CASSYLGEFDGYTF. The CDR3 DNA reads TGTGCCAGCAGTTACCTCGGGGAATTCGATGGCTACACCTTC.

This chain links TRBV4-1 with TRBJ2-3, with 13 nucleotides matching TRBD2. This CDR3 has 17 amino acids. The germline CDR1 and CDR2 sequences are MGHRA and YSYEKL. V dropped 3 bases and J dropped 3; count of bases not matched to a gene: 6. The CDR3 DNA reads TGCGCCAGCAGCCAGGTTGGGACTAGCGGGGAGACAGATACGCAGTATTTT. Its translation is CASSQVGTSGETDTQYF.

The chain carries TRBV2 and TRBJ2-7; weak D call: TRBD1 (7 bases). Germline V CDR1 and CDR2: SNHLY, FYNNEI. This CDR3 has 14 amino acids. Trimming pared 5 bases from V and 4 bases from J, leaving 15 bases between. CDR3 nucleotide sequence: TGTGCCAGCAGTCCTATGACAGGGACTTACGAGCAGTACTTC. Its protein product is CASSPMTGTYEQYF.

For the CDR3, the DNA is TGCGCCAGCAGCTTGGAGGGGCGCAGGTCACCCCTCCACTTT. Translation: CASSLEGRRSPLHF. The chain couples TRBV5-1 to TRBJ1-6; D possibly corresponds to TRBD1 (5 bases). Germline V gene lookup returns CDR1 SGHRS and CDR2 YFSETQ. Deletions cut 0 bases from V and 10 bases from J, with 11 bases between. There are 14 residues in the CDR3.

V and J are TRBV4-1 and TRBJ1-3; D not certain. V lost 2 bases and J 6 bases, leaving 8 bases between the germline ends. Per germline, CDR1 MGHRA and CDR2 YSYEKL. The CDR3 runs to 13 residues. CDR3 sequence (DNA): TGCGCCAGCAGCCAAAGAGTGGAAAACACCATATATTTT. This translates into CASSQRVENTIYF.

This clonotype occurred many times. This sequence joins TRBV12-3 or TRBV12-4 and TRBJ2-3, with TRBD2 matching 8 bases. CDR3 length: 15 residues. Trimming took 3 bases from V and 1 from J; bases not matched to a gene: 3. The CDR3 DNA reads TGTGCCAGCAGTTTGGACGGGGGGGGCACAGATACGCAGTATTTT. It encodes CASSLDGGGTDTQYF.

This clonotype appeared many times. This chain joins TRBV29-1 and TRBJ2-1, with a weak D call TRBD1 (6 bases). The V gene's germline CDR1 is SQVTM and CDR2 ANQGSEA. V lost 5 bases and J lost 7, with 18 bases in between. The CDR3 runs 14 residues. CDR3 nucleotide sequence: TGCAGCGTTAAAGGGGGACCCGTGGGTAATGAGCAGTTCTTC. Protein: CSVKGGPVGNEQFF.

This clonotype occurred many times. In DNA, the CDR3 is TGTGCCATCAGTGAGTCGAGAACAACCCCCTACGAGCAGTACTTC. It yields the protein CAISESRTTPYEQYF. V usage is TRBV10-3 and J usage is TRBJ2-7, with no clear D. The germline V and J ends were trimmed by 0 bases and 2 bases, with 11 bases remaining between them. CDR3 length equals 15 residues. Germline CDR1 is ENHRY and CDR2 is SYGVKD.

This clonotype was counted only a few times. This chain connects TRBV4-1 to TRBJ2-2; no clear D gene. The CDR3 covers 15 residues. Germline-derived CDR1 and CDR2 are MGHRA and YSYEKL. Between the trimmed V and J ends, which lost 0 bases and 4 bases, there was a span of 9 bases. The DNA for the CDR3 is TGCGCCAGCAGCCAAGATAGGGTGACCACCGGGGAGCTGTTTTTT. This codes for CASSQDRVTTGELFF.

This clonotype was seen more than once but under ten times. The genes are TRBV7-9 and TRBJ1-2; D is perhaps TRBD1 (6 bases). The CDR3 loop spans 15 amino acids. Germline CDR1 reads SEHNR; CDR2 reads FQNEAQ (reference sequence). Trimming pared 3 bases from V and 5 bases from J, leaving 16 bases between. DNA for the CDR3: TGTGCCAGCAGCTTGGGGGCAGGGGACGGGTATGGCTACACCTTC. It codes for CASSLGAGDGYGYTF.

This clonotype was seen only a few times. This chain uses TRBV4-1 with TRBJ2-7; no clear D gene. The V end was cut by 0 bases, the J end by 2 bases, with 5 bases between. Germline V gene data show CDR1 as MGHRA and CDR2 as YSYEKL. The length of the CDR3 is 13 residues. The CDR3 nucleotides read TGCGCCAGCAGCCAAGATCTTACCTACGAGCAGTACTTC. This codes for CASSQDLTYEQYF.

The table lists this clonotype with a few counts. Relative to the germline gene, one junction end is altered; a read error may explain this. The chain recombines TRBV6-5 with TRBJ1-4; 7 bases fit TRBD1. Germline CDR1 MNHEY, CDR2 SVGAGI. This CDR3 is 14 amino acids long. The CDR3 nucleotides are TGTGCCAGCAGTCCCGGAACAGGGGCGGAAAAACTTTTTTTT. Amino acid sequence: CASSPGTGAEKLFF.

The chain uses TRBV20-1 and TRBJ2-7; D gene uncertain. Germline CDR1 and CDR2: DFQATT and SNEGSKA (reference sequence). The CDR3 sequence is 11 residues long. V dropped 3 bases and J dropped 2 bases, with 5 bases sitting between them. The CDR3 reads CSARWAYEQYF. Written as DNA, the CDR3 is TGCAGTGCTAGGTGGGCCTACGAGCAGTACTTC.

The chain couples TRBV6-2 or TRBV6-3 to TRBJ2-1; D not resolved. Germline V CDR1 and CDR2: MNHEY, SVGEGT. Trimming cost V 0 bases and J 2 bases, with 8 bases left between them. The CDR3 extends over 15 amino acids. The CDR3 reads CASSYSAAAYNEQFF. In nucleotides, the CDR3 is TGTGCCAGCAGTTACTCGGCAGCCGCCTACAATGAGCAGTTCTTC.

The CDR3 DNA reads as TGCAGTGCGAGGGAGATAACCTCTGGGGCCAACGTCCTGACTTTC. This encodes CSAREITSGANVLTF. The chain has TRBV20-1 and TRBJ2-6; TRBD2 is a possible D gene (5 bases). The CDR3 extends over 15 amino acids. CDR1 is DFQATT and CDR2 is SNEGSKA in the germline V gene (reference sequence). Trimming pared 6 bases from V and 0 bases from J, leaving 12 bases between.

The V call is TRBV5-1, the J call TRBJ1-1; 7 bases are a match to TRBD1. The V gene end was trimmed by 4 bases and the J gene end by 1 base; junction bases not matched to a gene: 13. The CDR3 totals 17 residues. Germline V gives CDR1 SGHRS, CDR2 YFSETQ. The CDR3 protein is CASSVKRSTGTNTEAFF. Written as DNA, the CDR3 is TGCGCCAGCAGCGTAAAGAGATCGACAGGGACGAACACTGAAGCTTTCTTT.

The rearrangement uses TRBV7-6 and TRBJ2-1; D uncertain. CDR3 size: 15 residues. The germline V gene encodes CDR1 SGHVS and CDR2 FNYEAQ. Trimming stripped 4 bases from V and 0 bases from J, with 10 bases between. The CDR3 nucleotides read TGTGCCAGCAGCTCGGACGTCGGCTCCTACAATGAGCAGTTCTTC. This gives the protein CASSSDVGSYNEQFF.

This clonotype has more than one count but fewer than ten. V usage is TRBV9 and J usage is TRBJ2-3; 8 nucleotides agree with TRBD1. In germline, CDR1 is SGDLS, CDR2 YYNGEE. This CDR3 comprises 15 residues. V was clipped by 4 bases and J by 3 bases; unmatched bases: 7. Here the CDR3 DNA reads TGTGCCAGCAGCCCCTCTAACAGGGGGACAGATACGCAGTATTTT. It encodes CASSPSNRGTDTQYF.

This clonotype was found a few times. The J gene is TRBJ1-1, the V gene TRBV20-1; D uncertain. The CDR3 contains 12 residues. Trimming left V 5 bases short and J 7 bases short, with 14 bases between. Germline V gives CDR1 DFQATT, CDR2 SNEGSKA (reference sequence). CDR3 amino acids: CSARSEYYEAFF. The CDR3, as DNA: TGCAGTGCTCGAAGCGAATACTATGAAGCTTTCTTT.

The chain carries TRBV20-1 and TRBJ2-3, with D tentatively TRBD1 (6 bases). Germline-derived CDR1 and CDR2 are DFQATT and SNEGSKA (reference sequence). With 1 base removed from V and 6 bases from J, the gap between germline ends came to 14 bases. The CDR3 totals 14 residues. DNA of the CDR3: TGCAGTGCTAGAGGAGGGACATTGCGCGATACGCAGTATTTT. The encoded protein is CSARGGTLRDTQYF.

This chain's CDR3 is CASSIGRINTEAFF. The DNA for the CDR3 is TGTGCCAGTAGTATTGGACGGATAAACACTGAAGCTTTCTTT. This rearrangement joins TRBV19 to TRBJ1-1, with D unresolved. Trimming left V 3 bases short and J 2 bases short, with 10 bases between. Germline V gene data show CDR1 as LNHDA and CDR2 as SQIVND (reference sequence). This CDR3 has 14 residues.

This clonotype was detected a few times. This chain joins TRBV7-2 and TRBJ2-1; D not certain. The germline V and J ends were trimmed by 4 bases and 0 bases, with 10 bases remaining between them. Germline V gene data show CDR1 as SGHTA and CDR2 as FQGNSA. CDR3 length equals 15 residues. CDR3 loop: CASSSTDHSYNEQFF. The DNA for the CDR3 is TGTGCCAGCAGCTCCACGGACCACTCCTACAATGAGCAGTTCTTC.

Only a few counts were recorded for this clonotype. This may stem from a read error, because a much larger clone lies one nucleotide away. The chain couples TRBV7-6 to TRBJ2-2, with 7 bases matching TRBD2. Looked up from germline, CDR1 is SGHVS and CDR2 is FNYEAQ. The length of the CDR3 is 15 residues. CDR3 region: CTSSPAGGSRWELFF. The CDR3 coding sequence is TGTACCAGCAGCCCCGCCGGCGGGAGCCGTTGGGAGCTGTTTTTT.